This paragraph reports one T cell receptor beta chain. One junction end does not reproduce the germline sequence, and a read error may be involved. The entry originates in a study of CD8+CD57+ T cells in acquired aplastic anemia. Sequenced patients had shown CD8+CD57+ cell expansion by flow cytometry. Every patient presented with severe acquired aplastic anemia. The CDR3 has 13 residues. Looked up from germline, CDR1 is SEHNR and CDR2 is FQNEAQ (reference sequence). Both TCR beta VDJ combination and CDR3 sequence profiling were carried out. Genomic DNA was the template for this profiling. TCRdb used MiXCR to reprocess the reads, holding one entry per CDR3 protein. The sample contains approximately 250,000 distinct CDR3 sequences, approximately 80% of which appear only once.

This clonotype originated in a human donor with aplastic anemia. This chain connects TRBV7-9 to TRBJ2-3, with D tentatively TRBD1 (6 bases). Specimen: sorted CD4+, CD8+, or CD8+CD57+ T cells (not recorded which) from PBMCs. CDR3 DNA: TGTGCCAGCAGCCCAGAGGGTAGGGACAATGAGCAGTTC. This sequence encodes CASSPEGRDNEQF.